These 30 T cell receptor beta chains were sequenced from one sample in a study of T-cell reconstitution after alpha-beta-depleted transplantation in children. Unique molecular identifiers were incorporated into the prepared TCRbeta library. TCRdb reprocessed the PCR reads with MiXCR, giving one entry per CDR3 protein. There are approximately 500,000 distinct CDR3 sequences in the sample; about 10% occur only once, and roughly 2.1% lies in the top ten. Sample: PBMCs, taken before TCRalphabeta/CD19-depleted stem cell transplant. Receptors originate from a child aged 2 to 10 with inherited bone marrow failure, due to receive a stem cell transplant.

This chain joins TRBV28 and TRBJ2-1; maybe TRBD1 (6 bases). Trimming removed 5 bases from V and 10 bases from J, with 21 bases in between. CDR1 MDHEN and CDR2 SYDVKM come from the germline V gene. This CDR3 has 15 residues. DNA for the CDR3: TGTGCCAGCAGTCCACAGGGCATCGTAATTCGGGAGCAGTTCTTC. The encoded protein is CASSPQGIVIREQFF.

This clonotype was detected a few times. In DNA form, the CDR3 reads TGTGCCTGGAGTCCGGGACCAGCCCTGTTCTTC. Protein sequence: CAWSPGPALFF. The V and J genes are TRBV30 and TRBJ2-1, with D perhaps assigned TRBD1 or TRBD2 (5 bases each). CDR3 length equals 11 residues. Trimming left V 2 bases short and J 15 bases short, with 14 bases between. Germline CDR1 is GTSNPN and CDR2 is SVGIG (reference sequence). The full variable domain, with the rest looked up from reference TRBV30 and TRBJ2-1, is SQTIHQWPATLVQPVGSPLSLECTVEGTSNPNLYWYRQAAGRGLQLLFYSVGIGQISSEVPQNLSASRPQDRQFILSSKKLLLSDSGFYLCAWSPGPALFFGPGTRLTVL.

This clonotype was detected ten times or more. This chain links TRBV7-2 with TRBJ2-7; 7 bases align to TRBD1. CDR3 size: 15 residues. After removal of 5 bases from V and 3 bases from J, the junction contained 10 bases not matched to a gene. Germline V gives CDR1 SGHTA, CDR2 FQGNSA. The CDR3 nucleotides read TGTGCCAGCAGCCCGCAAGGGGGCGGCTTCTACGAGCAGTACTTC. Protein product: CASSPQGGGFYEQYF. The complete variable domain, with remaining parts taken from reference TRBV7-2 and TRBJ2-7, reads GAGVSQSPSNKVTEKGKDVELRCDPISGHTALYWYRQSLGQGLEFLIYFQGNSAPDKSGLPSDRFSAERTGGSVSTLTIQRTQQEDSAVYLCASSPQGGGFYEQYFGPGTRLTVT.

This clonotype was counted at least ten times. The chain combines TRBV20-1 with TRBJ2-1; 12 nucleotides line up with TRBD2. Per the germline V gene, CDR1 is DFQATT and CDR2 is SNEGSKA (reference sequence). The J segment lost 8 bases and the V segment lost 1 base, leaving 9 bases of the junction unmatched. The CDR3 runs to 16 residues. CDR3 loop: CSARGPSGRAIYEQFF. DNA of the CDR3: TGCAGTGCTAGAGGTCCTAGCGGGAGGGCCATATATGAGCAGTTCTTC.

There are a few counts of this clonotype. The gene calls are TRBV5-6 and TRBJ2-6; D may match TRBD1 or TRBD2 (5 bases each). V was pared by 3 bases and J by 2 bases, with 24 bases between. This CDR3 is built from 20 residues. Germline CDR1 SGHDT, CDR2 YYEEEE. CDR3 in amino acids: CASSYYWDGASDTGANVLTF. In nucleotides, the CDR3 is TGTGCCAGCAGCTACTATTGGGACGGAGCATCAGATACTGGGGCCAACGTCCTGACTTTC.

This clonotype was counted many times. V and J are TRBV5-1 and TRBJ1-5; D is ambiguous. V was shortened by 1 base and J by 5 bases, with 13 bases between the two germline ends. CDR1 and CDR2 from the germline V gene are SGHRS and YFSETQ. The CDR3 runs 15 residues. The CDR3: CASSLQPGYDQPQHF. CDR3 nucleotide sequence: TGCGCCAGCAGCTTGCAGCCAGGCTATGATCAGCCCCAGCATTTT.

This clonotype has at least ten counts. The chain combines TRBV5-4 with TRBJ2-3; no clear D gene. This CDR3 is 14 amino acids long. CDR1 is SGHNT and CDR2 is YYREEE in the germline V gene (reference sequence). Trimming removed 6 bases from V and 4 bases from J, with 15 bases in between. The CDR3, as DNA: TGTGCCAGCAATTTAAGGGATATTGCAGATACGCAGTATTTT. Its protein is CASNLRDIADTQYF. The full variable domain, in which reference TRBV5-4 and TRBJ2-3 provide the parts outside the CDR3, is ETGVTQSPTHLIKTRGQQVTLRCSSQSGHNTVSWYQQALGQGPQFIFQYYREEENGRGNFPPRFSGLQFPNYSSELNVNALELDDSALYLCASNLRDIADTQYFGPGTRLTVL.

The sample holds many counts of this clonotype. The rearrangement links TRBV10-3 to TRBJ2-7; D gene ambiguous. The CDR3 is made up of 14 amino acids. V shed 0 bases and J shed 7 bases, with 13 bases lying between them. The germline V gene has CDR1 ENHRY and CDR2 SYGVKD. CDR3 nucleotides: TGTGCCATCAGTGAGTCGGTTTCTGCGTGGGAGCAGTACTTC. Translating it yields CAISESVSAWEQYF.

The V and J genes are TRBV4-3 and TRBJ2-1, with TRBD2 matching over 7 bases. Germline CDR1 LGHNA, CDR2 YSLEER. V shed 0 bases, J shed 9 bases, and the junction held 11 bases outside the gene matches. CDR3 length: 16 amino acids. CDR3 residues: CASSQEVEGGLPEQFF. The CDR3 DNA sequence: TGCGCCAGCAGCCAAGAAGTAGAGGGAGGGCTCCCTGAGCAGTTCTTC.

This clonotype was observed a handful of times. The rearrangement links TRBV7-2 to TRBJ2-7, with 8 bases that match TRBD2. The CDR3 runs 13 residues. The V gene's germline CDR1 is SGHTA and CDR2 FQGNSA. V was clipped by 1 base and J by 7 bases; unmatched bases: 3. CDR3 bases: TGTGCCAGCAGCTTAGTACTAGCGGTAGAGCAGTACTTC. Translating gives CASSLVLAVEQYF.

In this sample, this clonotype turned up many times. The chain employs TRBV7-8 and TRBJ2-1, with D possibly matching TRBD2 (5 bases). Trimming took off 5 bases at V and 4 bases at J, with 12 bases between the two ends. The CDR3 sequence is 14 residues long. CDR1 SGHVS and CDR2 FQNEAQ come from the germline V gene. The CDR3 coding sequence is TGTGCCAGCAGCCTCCGGACTGATTACAATGAGCAGTTCTTC. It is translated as CASSLRTDYNEQFF.

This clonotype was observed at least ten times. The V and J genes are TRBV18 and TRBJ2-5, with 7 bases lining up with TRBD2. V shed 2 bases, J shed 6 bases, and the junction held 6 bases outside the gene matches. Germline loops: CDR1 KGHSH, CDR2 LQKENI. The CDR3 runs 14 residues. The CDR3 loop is CASSPGEGSKTQYF. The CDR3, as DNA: TGTGCCAGCTCACCAGGGGAGGGATCGAAGACCCAGTACTTC.

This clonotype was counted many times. The CDR3 spells CASSNLREGWRGNEQFF. The CDR3 DNA is TGTGCCAGCTCAAATCTGCGGGAGGGATGGAGGGGCAATGAGCAGTTCTTC. This chain uses TRBV18 with TRBJ2-1; 9 bases map to TRBD2. V lost 5 bases, J lost 6 bases, and 14 bases stayed unmatched. Germline CDR1 and CDR2: KGHSH and LQKENI. CDR3 size: 17 residues.

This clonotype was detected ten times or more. This chain's CDR3 is CSAAGDWTEAFF. CDR3 nucleotides: TGCAGTGCGGCTGGGGATTGGACTGAAGCTTTCTTT. The gene calls are TRBV20-1 and TRBJ1-1; D is uncertain. The V end was cut by 6 bases, the J end by 5 bases, with 13 bases between. Germline CDR1 DFQATT, CDR2 SNEGSKA (reference sequence). This CDR3 spans 12 amino acids.

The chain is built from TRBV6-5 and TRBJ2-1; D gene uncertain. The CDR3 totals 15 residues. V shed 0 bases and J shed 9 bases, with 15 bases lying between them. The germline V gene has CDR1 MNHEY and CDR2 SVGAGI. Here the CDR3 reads CASSYSNRLTGEQFF. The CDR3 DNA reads TGTGCCAGCAGTTACTCGAACCGGCTGACGGGTGAGCAGTTCTTC.

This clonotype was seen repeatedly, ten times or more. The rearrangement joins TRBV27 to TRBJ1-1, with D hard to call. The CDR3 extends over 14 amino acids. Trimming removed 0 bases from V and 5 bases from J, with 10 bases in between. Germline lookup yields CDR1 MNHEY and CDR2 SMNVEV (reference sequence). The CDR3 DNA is TGTGCCAGCAGTTTATCCCCCGGAGGGACTGAAGCTTTCTTT. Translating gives CASSLSPGGTEAFF.

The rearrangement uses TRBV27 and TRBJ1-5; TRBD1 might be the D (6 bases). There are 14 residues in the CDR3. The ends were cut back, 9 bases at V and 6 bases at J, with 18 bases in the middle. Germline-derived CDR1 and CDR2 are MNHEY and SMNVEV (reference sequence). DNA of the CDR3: TGTGCCAGTGGGAGTAGGGGGTTCCTTCAGCCCCAGCATTTT. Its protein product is CASGSRGFLQPQHF.

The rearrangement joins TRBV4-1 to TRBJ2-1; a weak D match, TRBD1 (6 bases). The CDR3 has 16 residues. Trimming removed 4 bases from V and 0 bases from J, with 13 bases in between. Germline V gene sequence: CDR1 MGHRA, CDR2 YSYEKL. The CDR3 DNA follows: TGCGCCAGCAGCCTATGGGGGCGTAGCTCCTACAATGAGCAGTTCTTC. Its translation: CASSLWGRSSYNEQFF.

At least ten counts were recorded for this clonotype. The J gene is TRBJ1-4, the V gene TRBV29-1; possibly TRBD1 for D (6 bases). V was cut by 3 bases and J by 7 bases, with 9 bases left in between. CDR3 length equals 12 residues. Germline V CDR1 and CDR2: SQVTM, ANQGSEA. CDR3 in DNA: TGCAGCGTTGACAGGGGAGGTGAAAAACTGTTTTTT. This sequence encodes CSVDRGGEKLFF.

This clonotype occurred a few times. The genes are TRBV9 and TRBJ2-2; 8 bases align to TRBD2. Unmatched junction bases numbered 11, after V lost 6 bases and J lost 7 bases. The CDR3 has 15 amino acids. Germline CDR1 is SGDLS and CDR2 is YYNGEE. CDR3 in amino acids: CASNPLAGQGGELFF. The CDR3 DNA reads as TGTGCCAGCAACCCCTTAGCGGGGCAGGGCGGGGAGCTGTTTTTT.

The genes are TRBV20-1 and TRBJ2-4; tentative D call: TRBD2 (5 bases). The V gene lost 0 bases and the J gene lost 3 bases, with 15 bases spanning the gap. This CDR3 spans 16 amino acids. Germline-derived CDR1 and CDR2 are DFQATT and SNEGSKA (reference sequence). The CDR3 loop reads CSARDPVGEGKNIQYF. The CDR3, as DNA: TGCAGTGCTAGAGATCCCGTGGGTGAGGGCAAAAACATTCAGTACTTC.

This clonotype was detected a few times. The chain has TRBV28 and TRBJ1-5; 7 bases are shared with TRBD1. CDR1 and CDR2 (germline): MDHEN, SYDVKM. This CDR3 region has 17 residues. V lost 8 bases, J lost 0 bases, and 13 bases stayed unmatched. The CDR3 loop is CASQYDRARYSNQPQHF. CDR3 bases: TGTGCCAGCCAATACGACAGGGCCCGGTATAGCAATCAGCCCCAGCATTTT.

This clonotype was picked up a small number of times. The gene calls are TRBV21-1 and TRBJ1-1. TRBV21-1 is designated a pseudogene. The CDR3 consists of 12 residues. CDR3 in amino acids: CASSKLSREAFF. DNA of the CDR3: TGTGCCAGCAGCAAATTAAGCAGGGAAGCTTTCTTT.

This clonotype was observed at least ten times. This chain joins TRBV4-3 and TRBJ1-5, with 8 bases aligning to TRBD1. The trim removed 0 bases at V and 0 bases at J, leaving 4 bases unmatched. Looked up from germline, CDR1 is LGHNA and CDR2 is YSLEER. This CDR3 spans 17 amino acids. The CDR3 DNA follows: TGCGCCAGCAGCCAAGACAGGGGGCGAGGTAGCAATCAGCCCCAGCATTTT. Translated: CASSQDRGRGSNQPQHF.

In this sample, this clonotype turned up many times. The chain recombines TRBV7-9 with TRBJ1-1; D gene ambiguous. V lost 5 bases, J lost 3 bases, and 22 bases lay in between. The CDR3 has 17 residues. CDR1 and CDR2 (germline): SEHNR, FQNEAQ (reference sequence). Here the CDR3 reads CASSMRAGHPVDTEAFF. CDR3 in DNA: TGTGCCAGCAGCATGCGGGCTGGGCATCCGGTGGACACTGAAGCTTTCTTT.

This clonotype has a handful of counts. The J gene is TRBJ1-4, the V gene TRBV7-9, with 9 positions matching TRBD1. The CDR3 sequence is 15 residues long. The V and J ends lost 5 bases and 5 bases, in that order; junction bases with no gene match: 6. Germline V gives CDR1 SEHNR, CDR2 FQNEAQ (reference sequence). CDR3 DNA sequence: TGTGCCAGCAGCATTTGGGACAGGGCGAATGAAAAACTGTTTTTT. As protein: CASSIWDRANEKLFF.

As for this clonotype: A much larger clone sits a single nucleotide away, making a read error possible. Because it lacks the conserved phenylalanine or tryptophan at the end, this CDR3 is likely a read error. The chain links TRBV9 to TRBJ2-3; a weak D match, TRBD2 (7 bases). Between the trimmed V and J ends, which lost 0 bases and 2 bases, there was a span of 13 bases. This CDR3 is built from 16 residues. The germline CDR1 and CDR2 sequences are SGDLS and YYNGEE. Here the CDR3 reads CASSVERAGHTDTQYY. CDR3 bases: TGTGCCAGCAGCGTAGAGCGAGCGGGACACACAGATACGCAGTATTAT.

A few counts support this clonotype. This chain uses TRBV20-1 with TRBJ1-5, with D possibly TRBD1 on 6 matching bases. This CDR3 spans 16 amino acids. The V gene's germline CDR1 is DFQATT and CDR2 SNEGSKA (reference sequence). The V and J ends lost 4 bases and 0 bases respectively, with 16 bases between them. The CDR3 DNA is TGCAGTGCTATACCCTTGGGGGGGGCTAGCAATCAGCCCCAGCATTTT. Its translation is CSAIPLGGASNQPQHF.

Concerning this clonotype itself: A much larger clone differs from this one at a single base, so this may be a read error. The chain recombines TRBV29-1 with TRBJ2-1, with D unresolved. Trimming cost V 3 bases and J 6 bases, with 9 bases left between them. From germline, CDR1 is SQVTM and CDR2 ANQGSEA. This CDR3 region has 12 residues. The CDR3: CSVEWLGNEQFF. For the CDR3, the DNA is TGCAGCGTTGAGTGGTTGGGCAATGAGCAGTTCTTC.

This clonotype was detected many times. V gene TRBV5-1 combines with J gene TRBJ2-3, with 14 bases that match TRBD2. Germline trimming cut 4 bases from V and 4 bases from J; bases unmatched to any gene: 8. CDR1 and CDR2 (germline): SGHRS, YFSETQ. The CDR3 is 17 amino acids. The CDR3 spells CASSRGTSGRYPDTQYF. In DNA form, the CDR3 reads TGCGCCAGCAGCCGCGGGACTAGCGGGAGATATCCAGATACGCAGTATTTT.